These 10 T cell receptor gamma chains came from one sample sequenced in a study of Vδ1+ human thymocytes. These receptors are not linked to any known antigen. Overall study findings and caveats: Thymic TRG and TRD repertoires appeared highly polyclonal, with Gaussian CDR3 length distributions.

Sequences come from RNA converted to cDNA by reverse transcription. The CDR3 regions were amplified by multiplex PCR from V-gene primers to a constant-region primer. TCRdb re-processed the multiplex PCR reads via CATT. Of 30,000 to 45,000 gamma-chain clones in the sample, 20% to 25% were seen once. Sequencing was carried out using Vdelta1+ gamma-delta thymocytes from the thymus. The subset here: FACS-sorted CD3+ TCRalphabeta- TCRVdelta1+ TCRVdelta2- thymocytes. The receptors shown here come from a girl less than two years old who had congenital heart surgery.

For this clone: A junction boundary mismatches the germline segment, possibly from a read error. The chain carries TRGV4 and TRGJP2. The V gene's germline CDR1 is EGSTGY and CDR2 YDSYTSSV. There are 15 residues in the CDR3. The CDR3 region is CATWDGDSSDWIETF. The CDR3 bases are TGTGCCACCTGGGATGGCGATAGTAGTGATTGGATCGAGACGTTT.

About this clone itself: A read error is possible here, since a much larger clone lies one base away. The chain combines TRGV3 with TRGJ1 or TRGJ2. V gave up 4 bases and J gave up 10 bases; unmatched junction bases: 1. The CDR3 covers 9 residues. CDR1 and CDR2 (germline): VTNTFY, YDVSTARD (reference sequence). The CDR3 DNA is TGTGCCACCTGGGAAAAGAAACTCTTT. It specifies CATWEKKLF.

The chain combines TRGV2 with TRGJ1 or TRGJ2. The V gene's germline CDR1 is EGSNGY and CDR2 YDSYNSKV. The CDR3 consists of 13 residues. J lost 10 bases, V lost 1 base, and 10 bases had no gene match. In DNA, the CDR3 is TGTGCCACCTGGGACGGCACTTGGGGGAAGAAACTCTTT. Translation gives CATWDGTWGKKLF.

This clone has only a few counts. Within the sample, other DNA sequences also encode this same CDR3. This chain connects TRGV4 to TRGJP2. Germline values: CDR1 EGSTGY, CDR2 YDSYTSSV. V lost 0 bases, J lost 3 bases, and 4 bases stayed unmatched. The CDR3 extends over 15 amino acids. The CDR3 DNA reads TGTGCCACCTGGGATGGGCTGGGTAGTGATTGGATCAAGACGTTT. Protein product: CATWDGLGSDWIKTF.

The V and J genes are TRGV3 and TRGJP2. The CDR3 runs 16 residues. After removal of 0 bases from V and 1 base from J, the junction contained 5 bases not matched to a gene. Per germline, CDR1 VTNTFY and CDR2 YDVSTARD (reference sequence). The chain's CDR3 is CATWDRPVSSDWIKTF. As DNA, the CDR3 is TGTGCCACCTGGGACAGGCCGGTTAGTAGTGATTGGATCAAGACGTTT.

This clone was observed a handful of times. This sample includes further DNA sequences coding for the same CDR3. The rearrangement links TRGV9 to TRGJP2. Germline lookup yields CDR1 GITISATS and CDR2 ISYDGTV (reference sequence). V shed 2 bases, J shed 5 bases, and the junction held 2 bases outside the gene matches. The CDR3 has 13 residues. The CDR3 nucleotides are TGTGCCTTGTGGGAGGGAAGTGATTGGATCAAGACGTTT. Its translation: CALWEGSDWIKTF.

The V and J genes are TRGV4 and TRGJ1 or TRGJ2. CDR1 and CDR2 (germline): EGSTGY, YDSYTSSV. J was trimmed by 11 bases and V by 4 bases; bases with no gene match: 14. This CDR3 is 13 amino acids long. The CDR3 here is CATWDGPTGEKLF. CDR3 DNA: TGTGCCACCTGGGACGGGCCTACGGGGGAGAAACTCTTT.

This chain joins TRGV3 and TRGJ1 or TRGJ2. Germline V gene sequence: CDR1 VTNTFY, CDR2 YDVSTARD (reference sequence). The J segment lost 2 bases and the V segment lost 0 bases, leaving 7 bases of the junction unmatched. The CDR3 runs to 15 residues. CDR3 amino acids: CATWDRRRDYYKKLF. The CDR3 coding sequence is TGTGCCACCTGGGACAGGCGGAGGGATTATTATAAGAAACTCTTT.

This clone is large by share. Other DNA sequences within the sample encode an identical CDR3. The chain combines TRGV2 with TRGJ1 or TRGJ2. The V and J ends lost 1 base and 6 bases, in that order; junction bases with no gene match: 0. The CDR3 is 11 residues long. From germline, CDR1 is EGSNGY and CDR2 YDSYNSKV. The CDR3 loop is CATWDGYKKLF. CDR3 sequence (DNA): TGTGCCACCTGGGACGGTTATAAGAAACTCTTT.

As to this clone: Other nucleotide sequences from this sample produce the same CDR3. The chain uses TRGV8 and TRGJ1 or TRGJ2. Looked up from germline, CDR1 is VENAVY and CDR2 is YDSYNSRV. With V trimmed by 3 bases and J by 10 bases, 6 bases remained unmatched. The CDR3 loop spans 11 amino acids. CDR3 protein: CATWDGIKKLF. CDR3 in DNA: TGTGCCACCTGGGATGGAATAAAGAAACTCTTT.